A single sample gave rise to the 24 T cell receptor beta chains below, sequenced in a study of cytomegalovirus exposure and HLA in healthy donors. The PCR employed 60 Vbeta primers together with 13 Jbeta primers. Only in-frame clones appear in the TCRdb table, and some are missing; sequencing was by immunoSEQ multiplex PCR. Among some 140,000 clones listed, 73% were seen once. The sample was PBMCs. Receptor source: a woman aged 35 to 49 in good health and CMV-seronegative.

The CDR3 bases are TGTGCCAGCAGTAGTTGGACAGTACGATCCTACGAGCAGTACGTC. Translated, it gives CASSSWTVRSYEQYV. The rearrangement uses TRBV2 and TRBJ2-7, with D perhaps TRBD1 (6 bases). Looked up from germline, CDR1 is SNHLY and CDR2 is FYNNEI. Trimming removed 5 bases from V and 1 base from J, with 15 bases in between. This CDR3 has 15 residues.

The rearrangement uses TRBV5-6 and TRBJ1-2, with TRBD1 identical over 10 bases. Germline CDR1 SGHDT, CDR2 YYEEEE. The CDR3 is 14 residues long. With V trimmed by 0 bases and J by 8 bases, 4 bases remained unmatched. Here the CDR3 reads CASSLVGTGDGYTF. Here the CDR3 DNA reads TGTGCCAGCAGCTTGGTTGGGACAGGGGACGGCTACACCTTC.

The chain couples TRBV19 to TRBJ1-1; 7 nucleotides align to TRBD1. The CDR3 loop spans 14 amino acids. In germline, CDR1 is LNHDA, CDR2 SQIVND (reference sequence). With V trimmed by 7 bases and J by 1 base, 6 bases remained unmatched. The CDR3 protein is CASMGDSKNTEAFF. Written as DNA, the CDR3 is TGTGCCAGTATGGGGGACAGCAAGAACACTGAAGCTTTCTTT.

The chain carries TRBV6-1 and TRBJ1-1, with D possibly TRBD1 on 6 matching bases. Trimming left V 2 bases short and J 9 bases short, with 10 bases between. CDR1 is MNHNS and CDR2 is SASEGT in the germline V gene. CDR3 length: 12 amino acids. The CDR3 protein is CASSERGDKAFF. The DNA for the CDR3 is TGTGCCAGCAGTGAACGTGGGGACAAAGCTTTCTTT.

This clone was found a few times. The genes are TRBV5-8 and TRBJ1-2; 8 bases fit TRBD1. This CDR3 region has 17 residues. In germline, CDR1 is SGHTS, CDR2 YDEGEE. The V gene end was trimmed by 5 bases and the J gene end by 5 bases; junction bases not matched to a gene: 17. CDR3 nucleotides: TGTGCCAGCAGAAAGGGGGCAACCGGGACAGGAGGGTATGGCTACACCTTC. Its translation: CASRKGATGTGGYGYTF.

The rearrangement links TRBV5-5 to TRBJ2-7, with a weak D call TRBD2 (5 bases). The ends were cut back, 2 bases at V and 5 bases at J, with 17 bases in the middle. The germline V gene has CDR1 SGHKS and CDR2 YYEKEE (reference sequence). CDR3 size: 15 residues. The CDR3 loop reads CASSFPDGKLHEQYF. In DNA, the CDR3 is TGTGCCAGCAGCTTCCCCGACGGGAAACTCCACGAGCAGTACTTC.

This clone occurred a few times. This chain links TRBV5-4 with TRBJ1-1; possibly TRBD1 for D (6 bases). V lost 4 bases, J lost 0 bases, and 13 bases lay in between. Germline V gene data show CDR1 as SGHNT and CDR2 as YYREEE (reference sequence). The CDR3 covers 15 residues. As DNA, the CDR3 is TGTGCCAGCAGCCCTCCCGACAGGTTGAACACTGAAGCTTTCTTT. Translating it yields CASSPPDRLNTEAFF.

The chain has TRBV5-4 and TRBJ1-2; D ambiguous. Germline V gene lookup returns CDR1 SGHNT and CDR2 YYREEE (reference sequence). Trimming removed 6 bases from V and 7 bases from J, with 13 bases in between. CDR3 length equals 12 residues. The CDR3 region is CASTLSGGGYTF. In nucleotides, the CDR3 is TGTGCCAGCACCCTAAGTGGTGGTGGCTACACCTTC. Full variable domain (outside the CDR3, taken from reference TRBV5-4 and TRBJ1-2): ETGVTQSPTHLIKTRGQQVTLRCSSQSGHNTVSWYQQALGQGPQFIFQYYREEENGRGNFPPRFSGLQFPNYSSELNVNALELDDSALYLCASTLSGGGYTFGSGTRLTVV.

In its sample, this clone was seen once. The chain employs TRBV9 and TRBJ2-5; 13 positions match TRBD2. The CDR3 sequence is 15 residues long. Germline CDR1 and CDR2: SGDLS and YYNGEE. The V segment lost 3 bases and the J segment 2 bases; nucleotides outside the gene matches: 1. CDR3 residues: CASSAGLAGQETQYF. CDR3 sequence (DNA): TGTGCCAGCAGCGCGGGACTAGCGGGGCAAGAGACCCAGTACTTC.

Comment on this clone: The junction departs from germline at one end; a sequencing error may be responsible. The chain links TRBV6-5 to TRBJ1-2; D may be TRBD1 (6 bases). The CDR3 length is 16 residues. The germline V gene has CDR1 MNHEY and CDR2 SVGAGI. The CDR3 DNA reads TGTGCCAGCAGATACTATCCGGGAGGGACAAGAGATGGCTACACCTTC. This translates into CASRYYPGGTRDGYTF.

This clone was counted only a few times. The chain links TRBV4-1 to TRBJ1-3; D is unclear. CDR3 size: 13 residues. Germline CDR1 and CDR2: MGHRA and YSYEKL. Trimming shortened V by 4 bases and J by 0 bases, and 4 bases separated the two germline ends. In DNA form, the CDR3 reads TGCGCCAGCAGCCTTCTCTCTGGAAACACCATATATTTT. Encoded protein: CASSLLSGNTIYF.

The chain has TRBV11-2 and TRBJ1-3; TRBD1 aligns across 9 bases. Germline CDR1 SGHAT, CDR2 FQNNGV. The CDR3 covers 19 residues. The V and J ends lost 5 bases and 0 bases, in that order; junction bases with no gene match: 14. For the CDR3, the DNA is TGTGCCAGCAGCCCCTACGAGGGACAGGGCCCCAGCTCTGGAAACACCATATATTTT. Translating gives CASSPYEGQGPSSGNTIYF.

This clone was picked up a small number of times. The chain employs TRBV11-3 and TRBJ2-3, with 11 nucleotides matching TRBD2. V trimming: 5 bases; J trimming: 5 bases; junction bases outside the gene matches: 12. Germline V lookup: CDR1 SGHNT, CDR2 YENEEA. This CDR3 is 17 amino acids long. The chain's CDR3 is CASSPTDSGGDGDTQYF. CDR3 coding DNA: TGTGCCAGCAGCCCTACCGATAGCGGGGGGGACGGAGATACGCAGTATTTT. Full variable domain (outside the CDR3, taken from reference TRBV11-3 and TRBJ2-3): EAGVVQSPRYKIIEKKQPVAFWCNPISGHNTLYWYLQNLGQGPELLIRYENEEAVDDSQLPKDRFSAERLKGVDSTLKIQPAELGDSAVYLCASSPTDSGGDGDTQYFGPGTRLTVL.

This chain uses TRBV5-1 with TRBJ2-1; tentative D call: TRBD2 (5 bases). This CDR3 spans 13 amino acids. Trimming left V 5 bases short and J 9 bases short, with 15 bases between. Germline V gene sequence: CDR1 SGHRS, CDR2 YFSETQ. CDR3 protein: CASSAGKPAEQFF. Here the CDR3 DNA reads TGCGCCAGCAGTGCCGGGAAACCCGCTGAGCAGTTCTTC.

This clone was seen once. The chain uses TRBV7-3 and TRBJ1-1; no firm D call. Germline V gives CDR1 SGHTA, CDR2 FQGTGA. The CDR3 spans 13 residues. V lost 1 base and J 0 bases, leaving 3 bases between the germline ends. CDR3 sequence reads: CASSLSMNTEAFF. In DNA form, the CDR3 reads TGTGCCAGCAGCTTAAGTATGAACACTGAAGCTTTCTTT.

As DNA, the CDR3 is TGTGCCAGCTTGGACAGGGGATATACGAATGAGCAGTTCTTC. Residues: CASLDRGYTNEQFF. This chain connects TRBV5-8 to TRBJ2-1, with 9 bases lining up with TRBD1. The CDR3 consists of 14 residues. V was pared by 7 bases and J by 7 bases, with 9 bases of the junction left unmatched. CDR1 and CDR2 from the germline V gene are SGHTS and YDEGEE.

This clone appeared a single time. The chain joins TRBV10-2 to TRBJ1-5; D may be TRBD1 (5 bases). Germline V CDR1 and CDR2: WSHSY, SAAADI. Trimming stripped 3 bases from V and 0 bases from J, with 9 bases between. CDR3 length equals 15 residues. In DNA, the CDR3 is TGCGCCAGCAGTGATGTGACAGCTAGCAATCAGCCCCAGCATTTT. It translates to CASSDVTASNQPQHF.

This clone was picked up one time. The chain couples TRBV18 to TRBJ2-1, with 7 positions matching TRBD1. The CDR3 is 13 amino acids. V shed 8 bases, J shed 7 bases, and the junction held 8 bases outside the gene matches. Looked up from germline, CDR1 is KGHSH and CDR2 is LQKENI. The CDR3 DNA follows: TGTGCCAGCACGACATACAGGGGTAATGAGCAGTTCTTC. This gives the protein CASTTYRGNEQFF.

V usage is TRBV6-1 and J usage is TRBJ1-4; D is ambiguous. The V and J ends lost 3 bases and 0 bases respectively, with 5 bases between them. The CDR3 is made up of 14 amino acids. Germline-derived CDR1 and CDR2 are MNHNS and SASEGT. In DNA, the CDR3 is TGTGCCAGCAGTGACCGGGCAACTAATGAAAAACTGTTTTTT. Residues: CASSDRATNEKLFF.

The V call is TRBV7-3, the J call TRBJ1-1; possible D gene TRBD1, 5 bases. Deletions cut 5 bases from V and 4 bases from J, with 11 bases between. Germline V gene data show CDR1 as SGHTA and CDR2 as FQGTGA. CDR3 size: 13 residues. This CDR3 reads CASSQPDSTEAFF. The CDR3 DNA sequence: TGTGCCAGCAGCCAGCCCGACAGCACTGAAGCTTTCTTT. Drawing the rest from reference TRBV7-3 and TRBJ1-1, the complete variable domain is GAGVSQTPSNKVTEKGKYVELRCDPISGHTALYWYRQSLGQGPEFLIYFQGTGAADDSGLPNDRFFAVRPEGSVSTLKIQRTERGDSAVYLCASSQPDSTEAFFGQGTRLTVV.

Only a few counts were recorded for this clone. The CDR3 DNA follows: TGTGCCAGCAGACCCGTGGACAGTGGAGTCTATGGCTACACCTTC. Its translation is CASRPVDSGVYGYTF. The chain is built from TRBV6-5 and TRBJ1-2, with D maybe TRBD1 (6 bases). Germline CDR1 MNHEY, CDR2 SVGAGI. CDR3 length equals 15 residues. Trimming removed 6 bases from V and 4 bases from J, with 18 bases in between.

The chain has TRBV6-6 and TRBJ2-2, with 11 bases aligning to TRBD1. The length of the CDR3 is 16 residues. The junction had 8 bases not matched to a gene; V was cut back by 4 bases and J by 7 bases. The germline gives CDR1 MNHNY, CDR2 SVGAGI (reference sequence). The CDR3 is CASSLTDRGLGGELFF. CDR3 nucleotide sequence: TGTGCCAGCAGTTTAACGGACAGGGGGCTTGGCGGGGAGCTGTTTTTT.

In regard to this clone: The junction departs from the called germline gene at one end, perhaps through a read error. V and J are TRBV7-7 and TRBJ2-5, with a weak D call TRBD2 (6 bases). The CDR3 sequence is 13 residues long. The germline V gene encodes CDR1 SSHAT and CDR2 FNYEAQ (reference sequence). CDR3 loop: CASSLAVRETQYF. Here the CDR3 DNA reads TGTGCTAGCAGCTTAGCGGTGAGGGAGACCCAGTACTTC. Full variable domain (rest looked up from reference TRBV7-7 and TRBJ2-5): GAGVSQSPRYKVTKRGQDVTLRCDPISSHATLYWYQQALGQGPEFLTYFNYEAQPDKSGLPSDRFSAERPEGSISTLTIQRTEQRDSAMYRCASSLAVRETQYFGPGTRLLVL.

The chain has TRBV7-6 and TRBJ2-3; no clear D gene. Per germline, CDR1 SGHVS and CDR2 FNYEAQ. The V end was cut by 4 bases, the J end by 4 bases, with 12 bases between. CDR3 size: 14 residues. The chain's CDR3 is CASSSSFYADTQYF. The CDR3 DNA is TGTGCCAGCAGCTCGTCGTTCTACGCAGATACGCAGTATTTT.